The 14 T cell receptor beta chains given below trace back to one sample, sequenced in a study of molecular identifiers for immune sequencing clone quantification. TCRdb passed the PCR reads through MiXCR, listing each CDR3 protein once. The sample lists thousands of distinct CDR3 sequences; 13% to 15% were seen once. The sequenced sample was naive CD8+ T cells from blood, with Jurkat cell RNA spiked in. Noted subset: FACS-sorted CD8+CD4-CCR7+CD45RA+ naive T cells. These receptors were taken from a human donor in good health. Some libraries in this study had Jurkat cell RNA spiked in.

By share of the sample, this clonotype is medium-sized. This chain connects TRBV5-1 to TRBJ2-3, with 9 bases lining up with TRBD1. This CDR3 has 18 residues. V lost 0 bases to trimming and J lost 6 bases; unmatched junction nucleotides: 14. From germline, CDR1 is SGHRS and CDR2 YFSETQ. CDR3 in amino acids: CASSLATNRGRVRDTQYF. CDR3 bases: TGCGCCAGCAGCTTGGCCACGAACAGGGGGCGAGTAAGGGATACGCAGTATTTT. The variable domain in full, completed from reference TRBV5-1 and TRBJ2-3, reads KAGVTQTPRYLIKTRGQQVTLSCSPISGHRSVSWYQQTPGQGLQFLFEYFSETQRNKGNFPGRFSGRQFSNSRSEMNVSTLELGDSALYLCASSLATNRGRVRDTQYFGPGTRLTVL.

This clonotype has a count of ten or more. The rearrangement uses TRBV14 and TRBJ2-2; 11 nucleotides line up with TRBD2. The V gene end was trimmed by 6 bases and the J gene end by 4 bases; junction bases not matched to a gene: 4. The CDR3 consists of 15 residues. Germline V gene data show CDR1 as SGHDN and CDR2 as FVKESK. The CDR3 DNA reads TGTGCCAGCAGACCTGGGACTAGCGGCACCGGGGAGCTGTTTTTT. The encoded protein is CASRPGTSGTGELFF.

By sample fraction, this clonotype is medium-sized (0.01 to 0.1%). The V gene is TRBV20-1, the J gene TRBJ2-1; either TRBD1 or TRBD2 may fit D (5 bases each). The CDR3 loop spans 15 amino acids. V gave up 6 bases and J gave up 1 base, with 16 bases separating them. Germline V CDR1 and CDR2: DFQATT, SNEGSKA (reference sequence). The CDR3 nucleotides read TGCAGTGCCCGAGGGACGGAAGAGTCCTACAATGAGCAGTTCTTC. This sequence encodes CSARGTEESYNEQFF.

This clonotype is medium-sized in the sample. The chain couples TRBV11-2 to TRBJ2-1; D uncertain. From germline, CDR1 is SGHAT and CDR2 FQNNGV. CDR3 length equals 12 residues. V gave up 1 base and J gave up 7 bases, with 5 bases separating them. CDR3 in amino acids: CASSLGRNEQFF. CDR3 in DNA: TGTGCCAGCAGCTTAGGGCGGAATGAGCAGTTCTTC.

A remark on this clonotype: The conserved phenylalanine or tryptophan normally closing the CDR3 is absent here, so this likely arose from a read error. V usage is TRBV27 and J usage is TRBJ2-1; TRBD2 is a possible D gene (5 bases). There are 14 residues in the CDR3. The germline V and J ends were trimmed by 4 bases and 2 bases, with 9 bases remaining between them. The germline V gene has CDR1 MNHEY and CDR2 SMNVEV (reference sequence). The CDR3 DNA follows: TGTGCCAGCAGTTCAGTGGGAGCCTACAATGAGCAGTTCCTC. It encodes CASSSVGAYNEQFL.

About this clonotype itself: One base away lies a much larger clone, so this may be a sequencing read error. V usage is TRBV7-9 and J usage is TRBJ2-2, with 7 bases aligning to TRBD1. In germline, CDR1 is SEHNR, CDR2 FQNEAQ (reference sequence). The CDR3 has 15 amino acids. The V segment lost 4 bases and the J segment 3 bases; nucleotides outside the gene matches: 5. The CDR3 DNA follows: TGTGCCAGCAGCTCCGTGACAGGGTACACCGGGGAGCTGTTTTTT. Translation: CASSSVTGYTGELFF.

This clonotype came up many times. J is TRBJ2-1 and V is TRBV19; perhaps TRBD2 as D (5 bases). The germline gives CDR1 LNHDA, CDR2 SQIVND (reference sequence). V was clipped by 1 base and J by 10 bases, with 8 bases between them. This CDR3 region has 12 residues. CDR3 sequence (DNA): TGTGCCAGTAGTATAGGAGGGAGAGAGCAGTTCTTC. Protein: CASSIGGREQFF.

This clonotype was observed at least ten times. This chain connects TRBV4-3 to TRBJ1-1; perhaps TRBD1 as D (6 bases). The CDR3 length is 15 residues. The germline gives CDR1 LGHNA, CDR2 YSLEER. Trimming removed 4 bases from V and 0 bases from J, with 12 bases in between. The CDR3 nucleotides read TGCGCCAGCAGCCCAGGACAGACCATGAACACTGAAGCTTTCTTT. Translation: CASSPGQTMNTEAFF.

As to this clonotype: A read error is possible here, since a much larger clone lies one base away. The chain links TRBV29-1 to TRBJ2-1, with no clear D. V was cut by 1 base and J by 5 bases, with 6 bases left in between. CDR1 and CDR2 (germline): SQVTM, ANQGSEA. This CDR3 spans 12 amino acids. Written as DNA, the CDR3 is TGCAGCGTTGAAGGAACCCACAATGAGCAGTTCTTC. Its protein product is CSVEGTHNEQFF.

This clonotype is classed as medium-sized. The genes are TRBV7-9 and TRBJ1-4, with 8 bases fitting TRBD1. The CDR3 extends over 15 amino acids. V gave up 5 bases and J gave up 5 bases; unmatched junction bases: 7. Germline V gene data show CDR1 as SEHNR and CDR2 as FQNEAQ (reference sequence). For the CDR3, the DNA is TGTGCCAGCAGCCATTTGTCAGGGGGCAATGAAAAACTGTTTTTT. Amino acids: CASSHLSGGNEKLFF.

This clonotype was recorded many times. J is TRBJ1-1 and V is TRBV7-9; D is unclear. The CDR3 extends over 12 amino acids. V lost 6 bases and J lost 3, with 8 bases in between. Germline-derived CDR1 and CDR2 are SEHNR and FQNEAQ (reference sequence). DNA of the CDR3: TGTGCCAGCAGGGACCGGGACACTGAAGCTTTCTTT. It translates to CASRDRDTEAFF. The whole variable domain, remainder taken from reference TRBV7-9 and TRBJ1-1, is DTGVSQNPRHKITKRGQNVTFRCDPISEHNRLYWYRQTLGQGPEFLTYFQNEAQLEKSRLLSDRFSAERPKGSFSTLEIQRTEQGDSAMYLCASRDRDTEAFFGQGTRLTVV.

This clonotype has ten or more counts. The chain carries TRBV21-1 and TRBJ1-1; the tabulated D call, TRBD1, remains unverified against the DNA. TRBV21-1 is described as a pseudogene. CDR3 length equals 15 residues. The CDR3, as DNA: TGTGCCAGCAGCAAAGACCCGGGGGCGGACACTGAAGCTTTCTTT. Residues: CASSKDPGADTEAFF.

A note on this clonotype: An end of the junction differs from the germline gene, which may be a read error. The chain recombines TRBV7-6 with TRBJ1-4; D is unclear. This CDR3 contains 15 residues. CDR1 SGHVS and CDR2 FNYEAQ come from the germline V gene. The CDR3 reads CASGLAGGSREKLFF. The CDR3 bases are TGTGCCAGCGGCTTAGCGGGTGGAAGTAGGGAAAAACTGTTTTTT.

This clonotype was counted many times. The CDR3 nucleotides are TGCGCCAGCAGCCCAGGGGAAAAAAGCGGGGCGGCAGATACGCAGTATTTT. Translation gives CASSPGEKSGAADTQYF. This rearrangement joins TRBV5-1 to TRBJ2-3; TRBD2 might be the D (7 bases). The CDR3 loop spans 17 amino acids. Germline-derived CDR1 and CDR2 are SGHRS and YFSETQ. V shed 4 bases and J shed 4 bases, with 22 bases lying between them. Using reference TRBV5-1 and TRBJ2-3 for the parts outside the CDR3, the full variable domain is KAGVTQTPRYLIKTRGQQVTLSCSPISGHRSVSWYQQTPGQGLQFLFEYFSETQRNKGNFPGRFSGRQFSNSRSEMNVSTLELGDSALYLCASSPGEKSGAADTQYFGPGTRLTVL.